The 32 T cell receptor beta chains below all came from one sample that was sequenced in a study of spatial heterogeneity in lung cancer (dated by TCRdb to the late 2010s). Library prep was done by 5' RACE. Sequenced on a NextSeq 500. TCRdb reprocessed the public reads (quality trimming at Q25 with fastp, clone calling with MiXCR) and kept in-frame beta chains. A single entry per CDR3 protein holds the most common genes and DNA from its merged rows. The sample includes 25,000 to 30,000 distinct CDR3 sequences, with about 5.6% observed a single time. In total, the top ten clones hold 22% of the sample. In light of the paper, this sample's time point label describes: blood at routine non-recurrence follow-up after resection. For TCR sequencing, whole RNA was extracted from tumor and nontumor lung tissue, or from cryopreserved PBMC samples, and no cell sorting was done. The specimen was PBMCs, collected at follow-up. The receptors stem from a male donor with early-stage non-small cell lung cancer.

In this sample, this clonotype turned up many times. The chain has TRBV7-2 and TRBJ1-4; D may be TRBD1 (5 bases). V lost 0 bases, J lost 2 bases, and 7 bases lay in between. The CDR3 runs 15 residues. Germline V gives CDR1 SGHTA, CDR2 FQGNSA. The CDR3 loop is CASSLAQGTNEKLFF. The CDR3 region has the DNA TGTGCCAGCAGCTTAGCGCAGGGCACTAATGAAAAACTGTTTTTT.

In this sample, this clonotype turned up many times. The chain employs TRBV10-3 and TRBJ1-1; 7 bases line up with TRBD1. Per germline, CDR1 ENHRY and CDR2 SYGVKD. With V trimmed by 5 bases and J by 4 bases, 7 bases remained unmatched. The CDR3 extends over 14 amino acids. CDR3 DNA sequence: TGTGCCATCAGTCGACAGGGCGTAGGCACTGAAGCTTTCTTT. Protein product: CAISRQGVGTEAFF.

In this sample, this clonotype turned up many times. CDR3 sequence (DNA): TGTGCCGCGATGACAGGGGACACTGAAGCTTTCTTT. Protein product: CAAMTGDTEAFF. This rearrangement joins TRBV6-5 to TRBJ1-1, with 8 nucleotides matching TRBD1. V was pared by 11 bases and J by 3 bases, with 5 bases of the junction left unmatched. The germline CDR1 and CDR2 sequences are MNHEY and SVGAGI. The CDR3 runs 12 residues.

This clonotype came up many times. The chain uses TRBV2 and TRBJ2-5; the match to TRBD1 covers 10 bases. The CDR3 has 14 amino acids. Germline lookup yields CDR1 SNHLY and CDR2 FYNNEI. Trimming removed 6 bases from V and 5 bases from J; junction bases left unmatched: 6. CDR3 in amino acids: CASRRQGARETQYF. The CDR3 DNA reads as TGTGCCAGCAGAAGACAGGGGGCGAGGGAGACCCAGTACTTC.

This clonotype was detected only a few times. V gene TRBV5-6 combines with J gene TRBJ2-3; 13 bases map to TRBD2. Germline V gives CDR1 SGHDT, CDR2 YYEEEE. The CDR3 is made up of 18 amino acids. V was pared by 4 bases and J by 5 bases, with 13 bases of the junction left unmatched. CDR3 coding DNA: TGTGCCAGCAGCACGTACCCCGGACTAGCGGGAGTGATAGATACGCAGTATTTT. Translated: CASSTYPGLAGVIDTQYF.

On this clonotype itself: The CDR3 ends on some other residue instead of the conserved phenylalanine or tryptophan, so this is likely a read error. The rearrangement joins TRBV6-1 to TRBJ2-4; D may be TRBD1 (5 bases). Between the trimmed V and J ends, which lost 6 bases and 0 bases, there was a span of 15 bases. The CDR3 runs to 16 residues. From germline, CDR1 is MNHNS and CDR2 SASEGT. CDR3 bases: TGTGCCAGCAGCGAAAGGGGATTTCTAGCCAAAAACATTCAGTACTGT. Protein product: CASSERGFLAKNIQYC.

This clonotype has ten or more counts. The rearrangement uses TRBV5-5 and TRBJ2-7, with D unresolved. The CDR3 is 16 residues long. V was cut by 2 bases and J by 3 bases, with 18 bases left in between. The V gene's germline CDR1 is SGHKS and CDR2 YYEKEE (reference sequence). CDR3 DNA: TGTGCCAGCAGCTTTCGGAGCTCACAAGTGAACTACGAGCAGTACGTC. Encoded protein: CASSFRSSQVNYEQYV.

This clonotype appeared a few times. J is TRBJ1-1 and V is TRBV6-6; 8 bases are a match to TRBD1. The CDR3 sequence is 13 residues long. The V gene's germline CDR1 is MNHNY and CDR2 SVGAGI (reference sequence). With 2 bases clipped from V and 6 bases from J, the junction kept 2 bases outside the gene matches. This CDR3 is CASSYDRGAEAFF. In DNA form, the CDR3 reads TGTGCCAGCAGTTACGACAGGGGAGCTGAAGCTTTCTTT.

The chain uses TRBV6-6 and TRBJ2-7; 10 bases map to TRBD2. Germline CDR1 MNHNY, CDR2 SVGAGI (reference sequence). This CDR3 has 15 residues. The junction had 7 bases not matched to a gene; V was cut back by 6 bases and J by 2 bases. CDR3 sequence reads: CASRSLAGVTYEQYV. DNA for the CDR3: TGTGCCAGCAGGAGTCTAGCGGGAGTAACCTACGAGCAGTACGTC.

The sample holds a few counts of this clonotype. CDR3 in amino acids: CASRLAGVNNIQYF. The CDR3 DNA sequence: TGTGCCAGCAGACTAGCGGGAGTTAACAACATTCAGTACTTC. The genes are TRBV12-3 or TRBV12-4 and TRBJ2-4; 11 nucleotides agree with TRBD2. This CDR3 contains 14 residues. Trimming removed 6 bases from V and 7 bases from J; junction bases left unmatched: 5.

This clonotype was recorded many times. The V call is TRBV7-3, the J call TRBJ2-1; D might be TRBD1 (5 bases). The CDR3 is 15 residues long. Germline V gene data show CDR1 as SGHTA and CDR2 as FQGTGA. V lost 5 bases and J lost 1, with 12 bases in between. DNA for the CDR3: TGTGCCAGCAGCCCCGACAGCTTATCCTACAATGAGCAGTTCTTC. This codes for CASSPDSLSYNEQFF.

This clonotype was seen at least ten times. J is TRBJ2-1 and V is TRBV7-2; perhaps D is TRBD1 or TRBD2 (5 bases each). V shed 0 bases and J shed 4 bases, with 10 bases lying between them. CDR3 length: 15 amino acids. Germline V gene lookup returns CDR1 SGHTA and CDR2 FQGNSA. The CDR3 DNA is TGTGCCAGCAGCTTAGCCCCGGGACGTTACAATGAGCAGTTCTTC. The encoded protein is CASSLAPGRYNEQFF.

This chain links TRBV15 with TRBJ2-1; no clear D. Germline CDR1 reads LNHNV; CDR2 reads YYDKDF (reference sequence). V was clipped by 0 bases and J by 3 bases, with 12 bases between them. The CDR3 loop spans 16 amino acids. The CDR3 protein is CATSRDLVVSYNEQFF. CDR3 coding DNA: TGTGCCACCAGCAGAGATCTCGTGGTTAGCTACAATGAGCAGTTCTTC.

This clonotype has more than one count but fewer than ten. CDR3 in amino acids: CASSPERTAFSYEQYV. Written as DNA, the CDR3 is TGTGCCAGCAGCCCCGAAAGGACTGCCTTCTCCTACGAGCAGTACGTC. J is TRBJ2-7 and V is TRBV2, with D perhaps matching TRBD2 (5 bases). Germline V gene data show CDR1 as SNHLY and CDR2 as FYNNEI. The CDR3 consists of 16 residues. Trimming shortened V by 6 bases and J by 0 bases, and 18 bases separated the two germline ends.

The chain recombines TRBV4-1 with TRBJ2-2; D unclear. The germline V and J ends were trimmed by 0 bases and 0 bases, with 14 bases remaining between them. The CDR3 has 18 amino acids. Germline V gene data show CDR1 as MGHRA and CDR2 as YSYEKL. CDR3 region: CASSQDLSEVANTGELFF. CDR3 in DNA: TGCGCCAGCAGCCAAGATCTTTCAGAGGTCGCGAACACCGGGGAGCTGTTTTTT.

This clonotype has at least ten counts. The gene calls are TRBV14 and TRBJ2-6; D gene unclear. The CDR3 runs to 16 residues. Germline values: CDR1 SGHDN, CDR2 FVKESK. V dropped 1 base and J dropped 3 bases, with 10 bases sitting between them. The CDR3 DNA reads TGTGCCAGCAGCCAAGGATGGGGAAGTGGGGCCAACGTCCTGACTTTC. Protein: CASSQGWGSGANVLTF. Supplemented by reference TRBV14 and TRBJ2-6, the full variable domain reads EAGVTQFPSHSVIEKGQTVTLRCDPISGHDNLYWYRRVMGKEIKFLLHFVKESKQDESGMPNNRFLAERTGGTYSTLKVQPAELEDSGVYFCASSQGWGSGANVLTFGAGSRLTVL.

This clonotype was counted at least ten times. V usage is TRBV15 and J usage is TRBJ2-1; D is unresolved. Looked up from germline, CDR1 is LNHNV and CDR2 is YYDKDF (reference sequence). V was trimmed by 4 bases and J by 8 bases, leaving 9 bases between them. The CDR3 has 12 amino acids. CDR3 in amino acids: CATSTSNDEQFF. As DNA, the CDR3 is TGTGCCACCAGCACGAGTAACGATGAGCAGTTCTTC.

The V call is TRBV7-8, the J call TRBJ2-5; TRBD2 agrees at 8 bases. The length of the CDR3 is 16 residues. Germline V gene data show CDR1 as SGHVS and CDR2 as FQNEAQ. The V segment lost 5 bases and the J segment 5 bases; nucleotides outside the gene matches: 13. CDR3 sequence reads: CASSITSGFEGETQYF. DNA for the CDR3: TGTGCCAGCAGCATTACTAGCGGTTTTGAAGGGGAGACCCAGTACTTC.

This clonotype turned up a few times. This rearrangement joins TRBV2 to TRBJ2-1; 7 bases line up with TRBD1. The CDR3 is 15 amino acids. Germline V CDR1 and CDR2: SNHLY, FYNNEI. The V and J ends lost 4 bases and 4 bases, in that order; junction bases with no gene match: 7. The CDR3 DNA sequence: TGTGCCAGCAGTGCCGGTTCAGGGGGTTACAATGAGCAGTTCTTC. Amino acids: CASSAGSGGYNEQFF.

The chain recombines TRBV5-5 with TRBJ2-1; TRBD1 agrees at 8 bases. The CDR3 is made up of 14 amino acids. Germline V CDR1 and CDR2: SGHKS, YYEKEE (reference sequence). The V gene end was trimmed by 2 bases and the J gene end by 8 bases; junction bases not matched to a gene: 6. CDR3 nucleotides: TGTGCCAGCAGCTTTCAGGGGGCCGGAGATGAGCAGTTCTTC. Amino acids: CASSFQGAGDEQFF.

This clonotype is judged medium-sized. One junction end disagrees with the germline gene, perhaps due to a read error. The chain joins TRBV7-7 to TRBJ2-1; D may be TRBD1 (5 bases). Per the germline V gene, CDR1 is SSHAT and CDR2 is FNYEAQ (reference sequence). The CDR3 loop spans 13 amino acids. Here the CDR3 reads CASSLGSGNEQFF. The CDR3 DNA sequence: TGTGCTAGCAGCTTAGGGTCAGGGAATGAGCAGTTCTTC.

This clonotype showed up many times. V usage is TRBV9 and J usage is TRBJ2-7, with TRBD2 as a possible D gene (5 bases). CDR1 and CDR2 (germline): SGDLS, YYNGEE. The CDR3 has 15 residues. Trimming cost V 0 bases and J 2 bases, with 12 bases left between them. CDR3 coding DNA: TGTGCCAGCAGCGTAGGAGTAGGGAGCACCTACGAGCAGTACTTC. Its translation is CASSVGVGSTYEQYF.

This clonotype is categorized as medium-sized. The V gene is TRBV7-9, the J gene TRBJ1-1; D unclear. Germline V gene lookup returns CDR1 SEHNR and CDR2 FQNEAQ (reference sequence). The CDR3 runs 13 residues. Trimming left V 0 bases short and J 1 base short, with 3 bases between. CDR3 sequence: CASSLAGNTEAFF. The CDR3 DNA follows: TGTGCCAGCAGCTTAGCGGGGAACACTGAAGCTTTCTTT. The whole variable domain, remainder taken from reference TRBV7-9 and TRBJ1-1, is DTGVSQNPRHKITKRGQNVTFRCDPISEHNRLYWYRQTLGQGPEFLTYFQNEAQLEKSRLLSDRFSAERPKGSFSTLEIQRTEQGDSAMYLCASSLAGNTEAFFGQGTRLTVV.

This clonotype has just a few counts. CDR3 in amino acids: CSARGGHGANTEAFF. CDR3 nucleotides: TGCAGTGCTAGAGGTGGACACGGAGCGAACACTGAAGCTTTCTTT. V and J are TRBV20-1 and TRBJ1-1; D is perhaps TRBD1 (5 bases). Per germline, CDR1 DFQATT and CDR2 SNEGSKA (reference sequence). The V end was cut by 1 base, the J end by 1 base, with 13 bases between. There are 15 residues in the CDR3.

Sample share makes this clonotype medium-sized. This chain connects TRBV23-1 to TRBJ2-7, with unresolved D. TRBV23-1 has ORF status, its function being uncertain. The CDR3 is 14 amino acids. V was cut by 3 bases and J by 0 bases, with 9 bases left in between. The CDR3 sequence: CASSHRPFSYEQYV. Here the CDR3 DNA reads TGCGCCAGCAGTCACAGACCCTTCTCCTACGAGCAGTACGTC.

V and J are TRBV6-2 or TRBV6-3 and TRBJ2-1; tentatively, D is TRBD2 (5 bases). The CDR3 covers 14 residues. V lost 1 base and J 6 bases, leaving 10 bases between the germline ends. Germline V gene lookup returns CDR1 MNHEY and CDR2 SVGEGT. The CDR3 here is CASSYYERTNEQFF. The DNA of the CDR3 is TGTGCCAGCAGTTACTATGAGCGGACCAATGAGCAGTTCTTC.

This clonotype was seen at least ten times. The chain couples TRBV7-2 to TRBJ1-3, with D perhaps TRBD1 (5 bases). The V gene lost 3 bases and the J gene lost 1 base, with 10 bases spanning the gap. In germline, CDR1 is SGHTA, CDR2 FQGNSA. CDR3 length equals 15 residues. CDR3 residues: CASSLTVGSGNTIYF. CDR3 DNA: TGTGCCAGCAGCTTGACAGTAGGGTCTGGAAACACCATATATTTT.

This clonotype has more than one count but fewer than ten. The V call is TRBV12-3 or TRBV12-4, the J call TRBJ1-2; 7 nucleotides line up with TRBD1. The CDR3 is made up of 14 amino acids. The trim removed 7 bases at V and 8 bases at J, leaving 13 bases unmatched. CDR3 in amino acids: CASTRDRAFWGYTF. The CDR3 region has the DNA TGTGCCAGCACCAGAGACAGGGCCTTCTGGGGCTACACCTTC.

This clonotype was seen ten or more times. The chain uses TRBV5-5 and TRBJ1-3; D uncertain. The germline V and J ends were trimmed by 3 bases and 1 base, with 8 bases remaining between them. The CDR3 loop spans 14 amino acids. Germline values: CDR1 SGHKS, CDR2 YYEKEE (reference sequence). In DNA form, the CDR3 reads TGTGCCAGCAGCTCAGTTCGTTCTGGAAACACCATATATTTT. Protein product: CASSSVRSGNTIYF. Full variable domain (outside the CDR3, taken from reference TRBV5-5 and TRBJ1-3): DAGVTQSPTHLIKTRGQQVTLRCSPISGHKSVSWYQQVLGQGPQFIFQYYEKEERGRGNFPDRFSARQFPNYSSELNVNALLLGDSALYLCASSSVRSGNTIYFGEGSWLTVV.

This clonotype was detected many times. This chain links TRBV19 with TRBJ1-2; 7 nucleotides match TRBD1. This CDR3 has 15 amino acids. The germline gives CDR1 LNHDA, CDR2 SQIVND (reference sequence). J gave up 7 bases and V 3 bases, and 11 bases lay outside the gene matches. The CDR3 loop is CASSIDRADYSGYTF. CDR3 DNA sequence: TGTGCCAGTAGTATCGACAGGGCCGACTATTCTGGCTACACCTTC.

This clonotype was seen at least ten times. The J gene is TRBJ1-3, the V gene TRBV7-3; D gene uncertain. Germline V gene lookup returns CDR1 SGHTA and CDR2 FQGTGA. The CDR3 is made up of 13 amino acids. V shed 5 bases and J shed 1 base, with 6 bases lying between them. The DNA for the CDR3 is TGTGCCAGCAGCCTATCATCTGGAAACACCATATATTTT. Its protein is CASSLSSGNTIYF.

This clonotype came up many times. The chain is built from TRBV5-1 and TRBJ1-1; D call uncertain. Trimming removed 2 bases from V and 5 bases from J, with 13 bases in between. Germline V CDR1 and CDR2: SGHRS, YFSETQ. This CDR3 has 14 amino acids. CDR3 bases: TGCGCCAGCAGCTTTTCGGGATTTAGGACTGAAGCTTTCTTT. This encodes CASSFSGFRTEAFF.